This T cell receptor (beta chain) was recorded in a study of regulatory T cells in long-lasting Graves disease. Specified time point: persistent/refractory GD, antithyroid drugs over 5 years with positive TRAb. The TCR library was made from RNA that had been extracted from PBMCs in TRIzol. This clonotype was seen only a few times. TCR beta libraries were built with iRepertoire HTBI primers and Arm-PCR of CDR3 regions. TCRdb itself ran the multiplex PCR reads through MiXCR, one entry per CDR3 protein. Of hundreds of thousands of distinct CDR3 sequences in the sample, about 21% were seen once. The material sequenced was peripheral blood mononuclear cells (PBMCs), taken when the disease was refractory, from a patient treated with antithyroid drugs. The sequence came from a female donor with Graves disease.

CDR3 sequence: CASSIRLAGGSWELFF. The CDR3 DNA reads as TGTGCCAGTAGTATCCGACTAGCGGGAGGATCTTGGGAGCTGTTTTTT. This chain uses TRBV19 with TRBJ2-2, with TRBD2 matching over 13 bases. Germline CDR1 reads LNHDA; CDR2 reads SQIVND (reference sequence). The CDR3 is made up of 16 amino acids. The V and J ends lost 3 bases and 9 bases, in that order; junction bases with no gene match: 7.